This is a list of T cell receptor beta chains from one sample in a study of T cells in Graves' hyperthyroidism and ophthalmopathy. Each CDR3 protein gets one entry after TCRdb re-called the multiplex PCR reads with MiXCR. The table shows around 600,000 distinct CDR3 sequences, with approximately 14% occurring only once. The sample comprised blood. Receptors originate from a young woman with Graves' ophthalmopathy. CDR3s include the opening cysteine and the closing phenylalanine or tryptophan. Fields, in order: V gene, J gene, CDR3 protein.

V gene: TRBV2; J gene: TRBJ1-5; CDR3 protein: CASSGSTGYNQPQHF
V gene: TRBV3-1; J gene: TRBJ2-5; CDR3 protein: CASSQEGLEETQYF
V gene: TRBV11-2; J gene: TRBJ2-7; CDR3 protein: CASSLGRESEQYF
V gene: TRBV20-1; J gene: TRBJ2-7; CDR3 protein: CSARDPTGEAGEQYF
V gene: TRBV20-1; J gene: TRBJ2-7; CDR3 protein: CSASWDGAYEQYF
V gene: TRBV29-1; J gene: TRBJ2-7; CDR3 protein: CSAASGTGATYEQYF
V gene: TRBV6-1; J gene: TRBJ2-6; CDR3 protein: CASRSAGANVLTF
V gene: TRBV11-3; J gene: TRBJ2-1; CDR3 protein: CASSSSSAGEVNEQFF
V gene: TRBV20-1; J gene: TRBJ2-7; CDR3 protein: CSAPFDGGYEQYF
V gene: TRBV30; J gene: TRBJ2-1; CDR3 protein: CAWSVEGRGYNEQFF
V gene: TRBV30; J gene: TRBJ2-5; CDR3 protein: CAWSSGTALIYINF
V gene: TRBV10-3; J gene: TRBJ1-3; CDR3 protein: CAISESRDPGGNTIYF
V gene: TRBV2; J gene: TRBJ1-1; CDR3 protein: CASSTNRGGGYEAFF
V gene: TRBV7-2; J gene: TRBJ2-1; CDR3 protein: CASSSRQGSYNEQFF
V gene: TRBV29-1; J gene: TRBJ2-2; CDR3 protein: CSALAPDRGTGELFF
V gene: TRBV7-2; J gene: TRBJ2-1; CDR3 protein: CASSQEGPRYNEQFF
V gene: TRBV18; J gene: TRBJ1-2; CDR3 protein: CASSHENRGPNYGYTF
V gene: TRBV20-1; J gene: TRBJ2-3; CDR3 protein: CSARDTPAHTDTQYF
V gene: TRBV29-1; J gene: TRBJ1-5; CDR3 protein: CSVGDRQGGQPQHF
V gene: TRBV20-1; J gene: TRBJ1-1; CDR3 protein: CSARDRHRSGNTEAFF
V gene: TRBV5-8; J gene: TRBJ2-4; CDR3 protein: CASSLVAYLAKNIQYF
V gene: TRBV6-4; J gene: TRBJ1-1; CDR3 protein: CASKAKGAPENEAFF
V gene: TRBV19; J gene: TRBJ2-7; CDR3 protein: CASSIGDRGPYEQYF
V gene: TRBV7-2; J gene: TRBJ2-5; CDR3 protein: CASSLAGQGQETQYF
V gene: TRBV3-1; J gene: TRBJ2-1; CDR3 protein: CASSRQGTGQGSNEQFF
V gene: TRBV28; J gene: TRBJ2-3; CDR3 protein: CASSFEGQGAPQDTQYF
V gene: TRBV28; J gene: TRBJ1-1; CDR3 protein: CASVAGGGNTEAFF
V gene: TRBV6-1; J gene: TRBJ1-1; CDR3 protein: CASSDPRWTNTEAFF
V gene: TRBV20-1; J gene: TRBJ1-3; CDR3 protein: CSAREWGERTGNTIYF
V gene: TRBV3-1; J gene: TRBJ2-7; CDR3 protein: CASSHGSGSYEQYF
V gene: TRBV6-1; J gene: TRBJ2-6; CDR3 protein: CASRLVSGANVLTF
V gene: TRBV10-3; J gene: TRBJ1-4; CDR3 protein: CATGTANEKLFF
V gene: TRBV11-2; J gene: TRBJ2-7; CDR3 protein: CASSFLTWGTDSYEQYF
V gene: TRBV28; J gene: TRBJ2-3; CDR3 protein: CASSLTGGITDTQYF
V gene: TRBV7-9; J gene: TRBJ1-1; CDR3 protein: CASSRTRTVENTEAFF
V gene: TRBV10-3; J gene: TRBJ2-1; CDR3 protein: CAISSGSSNEQFF
V gene: TRBV7-6; J gene: TRBJ2-5; CDR3 protein: CASSTSSGKGSSEPPETQYF
V gene: TRBV12-3/TRBV12-4; J gene: TRBJ1-1; CDR3 protein: CASSLDRPNTEAFF
V gene: TRBV28; J gene: TRBJ2-2; CDR3 protein: CASSFQAGADTGELFF
V gene: TRBV9; J gene: TRBJ2-1; CDR3 protein: CASSAGSWLYNEQFF
V gene: TRBV5-5; J gene: TRBJ2-7; CDR3 protein: CASSSRDRSTYEQYF